This TCR beta chain was recorded in a study of T-cell reconstitution after alpha-beta-depleted transplantation in children. This clonotype was found a few times. The antigen remains undetermined. Unique molecular identifiers were used in preparing the TCRbeta library. Each CDR3 protein gets one entry after TCRdb re-called the PCR reads with MiXCR. The table shows some 600,000 distinct CDR3 sequences, with 10% to 15% occurring only once. V was pared by 2 bases and J by 8 bases, with 8 bases of the junction left unmatched. This CDR3 is 15 amino acids long. Germline values: CDR1 MGHRA, CDR2 YSYEKL. Study results and limitations: There were some patients whose high TCRbeta diversity at day 60 came from surviving recipient T cells and thymic progenitors. Several hundred graft clones that had expanded were reportedly the source of alpha-beta T cells about two months after transplant. One year after transplant, T-cell counts and diversity came mostly from newly produced T cells.

The sample consisted of PBMCs, mostly from graft donor cells, taken 360 days after TCRalphabeta/CD19-depleted stem cell transplant. The source is a male patient aged 10 to 17 who had a stem cell transplant for acute myeloid leukemia, so the T cells may come from the graft donor. This chain joins TRBV4-1 and TRBJ2-1; 8 bases agree with TRBD2. CDR3 nucleotide sequence: TGCGCCAGCAGCCAACCTACTAGCGGCAGGGATGAGCAGTTCTTC. As protein: CASSQPTSGRDEQFF.